This is a list of T cell receptor beta chains from one sample in a study of immune characterization of retroperitoneal liposarcoma. TCRdb re-called the PCR reads with MiXCR, one entry per CDR3 protein. The sample yields about 11,000 distinct CDR3 sequences, approximately 22% seen once. The specimen sequenced was blood. These receptors all stem from a female donor with retroperitoneal liposarcoma. CDR3s include the opening cysteine and the closing phenylalanine or tryptophan. Fields, in order: V gene, D gene, J gene, clone size, CDR3 protein, CDR3 DNA. D genes are given only for firm matches. Rows give clone size only sometimes, using once, few, many, or a class for an expanded clone.

TRBV7-2,NA,TRBJ2-5,few,CASSLESVVVWETQYF,TGTGCCAGCAGCTTAGAGAGCGTAGTGGTCTGGGAGACCCAGTACTTC
TRBV12-5,NA,TRBJ2-3,medium-sized,CASGLSATDTQYF,TGTGCTAGTGGTTTGTCTGCCACAGATACGCAGTATTTT
TRBV11-2,NA,TRBJ2-3,many,CASSLTLKGGDTQYF,TGTGCCAGCAGCTTGACACTCAAGGGAGGAGATACGCAGTATTTT
TRBV12-3/TRBV12-4,NA,TRBJ1-1,NA,CASRARMNTEAFF,TGTGCCAGCAGGGCCAGAATGAACACTGAAGCTTTCTTT
TRBV6-1,NA,TRBJ2-3,medium-sized,CASSQRASKITDTQYF,TGTGCCAGCAGTCAACGAGCGTCTAAGATCACAGATACGCAGTATTTT
TRBV12-3/TRBV12-4,TRBD1,TRBJ2-2,NA,CASSRDRMTGELFF,TGTGCCAGCAGTCGGGACAGGATGACCGGGGAGCTGTTTTTT
TRBV27,NA,TRBJ1-2,few,CASSSQGPYGYTF,TGTGCCAGCAGTTCCCAGGGTCCATATGGCTACACCTTC
TRBV28,NA,TRBJ2-7,few,CASSLNYEQYF,TGTGCCAGCAGTTTAAACTACGAGCAGTACTTC
TRBV12-3/TRBV12-4,NA,TRBJ2-1,many,CASSLDARDNEQFF,TGTGCCAGCAGTTTAGATGCTCGGGACAATGAGCAGTTCTTC
TRBV2,TRBD2,TRBJ2-5,NA,CASSGGRGGTQYF,TGTGCCAGCTCCGGGGGCCGGGGGGGGACCCAGTACTTC
TRBV25-1,TRBD2,TRBJ2-1,many,CASSELGLAGEQFF,TGTGCCAGCAGTGAATTGGGACTAGCGGGTGAGCAGTTCTTC
TRBV6-4,NA,TRBJ2-5,NA,CASSAAGGETQYF,TGTGCCAGCAGCGCGGCTGGGGGGGAGACCCAGTACTTC
TRBV6-1,TRBD2,TRBJ2-7,medium-sized,CASRLAGYYEQYF,TGTGCCAGTAGACTAGCGGGCTACTACGAGCAGTACTTC
TRBV7-2,TRBD1,TRBJ1-2,few,CASSLTGTGKGNYGYTF,TGTGCCAGCAGCTTGACCGGGACAGGGAAGGGTAACTATGGCTACACCTTC
TRBV3-1,NA,TRBJ1-2,NA,CASSRRPYGYTF,TGTGCCAGCAGCCGTCGCCCCTATGGCTACACCTTC
TRBV5-1,TRBD2,TRBJ2-2,NA,CASSSHSGRAFGGELFF,TGCGCCAGCAGCTCCCATAGCGGGAGGGCCTTTGGCGGGGAGCTGTTTTTT
TRBV6-1,TRBD2,TRBJ2-1,medium-sized,CASRGAGGGANEQFF,TGTGCCAGCAGGGGCGCGGGAGGAGGGGCCAATGAGCAGTTCTTC
TRBV27,NA,TRBJ1-1,NA,CASSSGRGHTEAFF,TGTGCCAGCAGTTCAGGCAGGGGTCACACTGAAGCTTTCTTT
TRBV23-1,NA,TRBJ2-2,NA,CASSKPRRGKTNTGELFF,TGCGCCAGCAGTAAGCCGAGGAGGGGTAAAACGAACACCGGGGAGCTGTTTTTT
TRBV4-1,NA,TRBJ2-1,few,CASSQEGGFRSNEQFF,TGCGCCAGCAGCCAAGAGGGGGGTTTTCGTAGCAATGAGCAGTTCTTC
TRBV6-1,TRBD1,TRBJ2-1,few,CASRGQREATEQFF,TGTGCCAGCAGGGGACAGAGAGAGGCGACCGAGCAGTTCTTC
TRBV6-1,NA,TRBJ1-4,many,CASRPRDRGNEKLFF,TGTGCCAGCAGACCCCGGGACCGGGGGAATGAAAAACTGTTTTTT
TRBV6-1,TRBD1,TRBJ2-1,many,CASSPRDRAYRGPYNEQFF,TGTGCCAGCAGTCCTCGGGACAGGGCTTACCGGGGACCTTACAATGAGCAGTTCTTC
TRBV12-3/TRBV12-4,NA,TRBJ2-7,medium-sized,CASSLGPAGTYEQYF,TGTGCCAGCAGTCTGGGCCCAGCCGGGACCTACGAGCAGTACTTC
TRBV11-2,NA,TRBJ2-5,NA,CASSRGIREETQYF,TGTGCCAGCAGCCGCGGGATAAGGGAAGAGACCCAGTACTTC
TRBV27,NA,TRBJ2-7,NA,CASSLIGNSYEQYF,TGTGCCAGCAGTTTAATAGGCAACTCCTACGAGCAGTACTTC
TRBV6-1,TRBD1,TRBJ2-7,many,CASRSTGVRSYEQYF,TGTGCCAGCAGATCCACAGGGGTCCGCTCCTACGAGCAGTACTTC
TRBV15,TRBD1,TRBJ2-2,NA,CATSRLGQGSTGELFF,TGTGCCACCAGCAGGCTGGGACAGGGGAGCACCGGGGAGCTGTTTTTT
TRBV6-6,TRBD1,TRBJ2-7,NA,CASSGDRGVEQYF,TGTGCCAGCAGTGGGGACAGGGGCGTCGAGCAGTACTTC